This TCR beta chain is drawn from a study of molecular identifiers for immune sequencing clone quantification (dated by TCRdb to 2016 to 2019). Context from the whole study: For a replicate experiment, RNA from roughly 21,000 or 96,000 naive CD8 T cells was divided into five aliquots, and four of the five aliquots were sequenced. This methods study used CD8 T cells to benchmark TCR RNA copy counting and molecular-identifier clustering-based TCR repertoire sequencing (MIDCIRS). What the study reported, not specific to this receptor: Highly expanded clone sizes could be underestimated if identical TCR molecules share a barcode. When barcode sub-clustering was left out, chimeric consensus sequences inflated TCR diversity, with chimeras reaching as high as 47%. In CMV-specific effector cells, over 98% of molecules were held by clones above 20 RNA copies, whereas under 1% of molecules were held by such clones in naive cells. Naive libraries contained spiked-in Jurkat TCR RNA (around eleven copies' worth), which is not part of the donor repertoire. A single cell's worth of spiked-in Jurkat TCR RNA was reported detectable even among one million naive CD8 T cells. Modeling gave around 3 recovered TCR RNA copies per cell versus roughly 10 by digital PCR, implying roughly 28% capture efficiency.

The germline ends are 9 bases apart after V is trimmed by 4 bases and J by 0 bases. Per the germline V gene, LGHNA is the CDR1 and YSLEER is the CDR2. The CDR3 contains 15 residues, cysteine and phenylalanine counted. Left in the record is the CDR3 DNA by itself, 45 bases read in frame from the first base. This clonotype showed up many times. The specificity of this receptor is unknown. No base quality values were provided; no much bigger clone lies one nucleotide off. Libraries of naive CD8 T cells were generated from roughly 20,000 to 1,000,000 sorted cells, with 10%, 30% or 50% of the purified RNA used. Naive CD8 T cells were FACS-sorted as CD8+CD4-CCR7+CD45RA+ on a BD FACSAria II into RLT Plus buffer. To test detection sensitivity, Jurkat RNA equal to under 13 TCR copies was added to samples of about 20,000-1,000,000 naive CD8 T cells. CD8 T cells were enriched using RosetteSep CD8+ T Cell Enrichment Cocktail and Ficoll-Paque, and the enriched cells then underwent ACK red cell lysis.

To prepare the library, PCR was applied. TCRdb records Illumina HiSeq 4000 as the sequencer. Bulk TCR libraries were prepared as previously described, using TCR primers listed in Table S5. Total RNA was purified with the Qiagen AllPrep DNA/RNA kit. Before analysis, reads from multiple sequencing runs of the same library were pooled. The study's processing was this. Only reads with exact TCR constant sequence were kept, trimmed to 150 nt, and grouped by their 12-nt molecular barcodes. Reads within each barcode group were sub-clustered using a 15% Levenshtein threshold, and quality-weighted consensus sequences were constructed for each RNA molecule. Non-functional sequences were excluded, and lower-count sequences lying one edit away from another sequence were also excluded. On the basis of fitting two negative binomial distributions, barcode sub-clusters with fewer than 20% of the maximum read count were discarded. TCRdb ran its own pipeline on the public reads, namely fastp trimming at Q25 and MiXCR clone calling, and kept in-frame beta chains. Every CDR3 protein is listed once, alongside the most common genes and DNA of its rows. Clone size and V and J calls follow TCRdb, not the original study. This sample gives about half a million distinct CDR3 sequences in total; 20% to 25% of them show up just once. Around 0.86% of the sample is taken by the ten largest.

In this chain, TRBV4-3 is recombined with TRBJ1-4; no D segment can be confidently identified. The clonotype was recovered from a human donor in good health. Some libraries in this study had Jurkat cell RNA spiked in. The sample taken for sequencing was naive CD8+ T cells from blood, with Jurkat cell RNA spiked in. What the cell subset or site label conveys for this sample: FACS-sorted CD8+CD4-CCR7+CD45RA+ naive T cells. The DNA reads TGCGCCAGCAGCCCAGAGGCACCAACTAATGAAAAACTGTTTTTT. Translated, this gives CASSPEAPTNEKLFF.